The clone carrying this TCR beta chain showed up just once. This entry comes from a study of cytomegalovirus exposure and HLA in healthy donors. Study-level background: About 79% of 350 to 400 genotyped donors fell in the Caucasian-associated ancestry cluster.

Use of 60 Vbeta and 13 Jbeta primers characterized the PCR. The protocol was immunoSEQ multiplex PCR, while the TCRdb copy is restricted to in-frame clones and leaves out a portion. The sample contains about 83,000 clones, roughly 76% of which appear only once. The sequence came from a woman aged 25-40 years in good health and CMV-seronegative. Sequencing was performed on PBMCs.

CDR3 in amino acids: CASSLLSYGYTF. The DNA for the CDR3 is TGTGCCAGCAGCCTCCTCTCCTATGGCTACACCTTC. The chain uses TRBV28 and TRBJ1-2; no definite D call. The CDR3 covers 12 residues. Trimming removed 6 bases at V and 4 bases at J, with 9 bases between. Germline lookup yields CDR1 MDHEN and CDR2 SYDVKM.